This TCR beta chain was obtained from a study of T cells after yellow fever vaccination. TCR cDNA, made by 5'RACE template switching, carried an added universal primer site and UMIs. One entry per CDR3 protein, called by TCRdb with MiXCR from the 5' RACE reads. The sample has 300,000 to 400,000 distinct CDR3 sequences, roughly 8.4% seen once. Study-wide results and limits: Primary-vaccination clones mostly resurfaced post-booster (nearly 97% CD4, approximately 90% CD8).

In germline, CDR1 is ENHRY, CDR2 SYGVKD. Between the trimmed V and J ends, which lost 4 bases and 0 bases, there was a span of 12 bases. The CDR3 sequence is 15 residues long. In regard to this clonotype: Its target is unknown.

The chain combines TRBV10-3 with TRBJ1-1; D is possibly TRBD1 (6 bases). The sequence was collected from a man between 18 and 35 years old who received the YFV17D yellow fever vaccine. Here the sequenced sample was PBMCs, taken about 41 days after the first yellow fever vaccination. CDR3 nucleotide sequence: TGTGCCATCAGTGGTGTGGACAGTCTGAACACTGAAGCTTTCTTT. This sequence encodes CAISGVDSLNTEAFF.